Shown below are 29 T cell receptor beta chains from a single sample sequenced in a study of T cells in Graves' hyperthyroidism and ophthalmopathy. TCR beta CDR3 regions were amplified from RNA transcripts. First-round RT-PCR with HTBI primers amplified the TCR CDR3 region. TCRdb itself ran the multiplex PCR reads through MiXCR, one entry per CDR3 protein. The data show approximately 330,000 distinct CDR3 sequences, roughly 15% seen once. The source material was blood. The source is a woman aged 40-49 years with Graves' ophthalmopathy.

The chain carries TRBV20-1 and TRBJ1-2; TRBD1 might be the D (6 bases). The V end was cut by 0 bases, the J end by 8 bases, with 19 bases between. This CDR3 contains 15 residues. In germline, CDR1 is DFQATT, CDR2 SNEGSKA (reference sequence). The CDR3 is CSARDRQGGVLGYTF. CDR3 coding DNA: TGCAGTGCTAGAGATCGTCAAGGGGGAGTGTTAGGCTACACCTTC.

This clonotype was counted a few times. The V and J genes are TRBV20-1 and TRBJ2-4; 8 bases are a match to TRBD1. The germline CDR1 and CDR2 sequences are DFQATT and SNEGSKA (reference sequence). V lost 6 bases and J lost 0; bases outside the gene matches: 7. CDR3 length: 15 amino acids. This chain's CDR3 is CSAEGQGQAKNIQYF. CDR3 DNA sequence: TGCAGTGCCGAAGGACAGGGCCAAGCCAAAAACATTCAGTACTTC.

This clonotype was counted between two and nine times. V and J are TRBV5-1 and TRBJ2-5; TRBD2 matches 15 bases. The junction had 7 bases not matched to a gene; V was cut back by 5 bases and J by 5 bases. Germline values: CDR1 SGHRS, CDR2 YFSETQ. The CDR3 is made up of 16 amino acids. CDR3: CASREGTSGGQETQYF. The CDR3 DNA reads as TGCGCCAGCAGGGAAGGGACTAGCGGGGGGCAGGAGACCCAGTACTTC.

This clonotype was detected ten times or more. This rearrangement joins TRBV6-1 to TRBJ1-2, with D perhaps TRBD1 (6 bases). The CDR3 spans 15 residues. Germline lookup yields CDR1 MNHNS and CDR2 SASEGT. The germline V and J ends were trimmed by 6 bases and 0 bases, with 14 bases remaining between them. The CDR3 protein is CASSPGQTSNYGYTF. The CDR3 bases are TGTGCCAGCAGCCCAGGACAGACGTCTAACTATGGCTACACCTTC.

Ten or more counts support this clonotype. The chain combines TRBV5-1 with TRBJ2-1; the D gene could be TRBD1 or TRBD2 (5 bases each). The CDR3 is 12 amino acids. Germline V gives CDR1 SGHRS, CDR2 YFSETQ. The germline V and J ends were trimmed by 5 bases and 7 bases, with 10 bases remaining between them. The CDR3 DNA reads TGCGCCAGCAGGGGTGGGGGAAATGAGCAGTTCTTC. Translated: CASRGGGNEQFF.

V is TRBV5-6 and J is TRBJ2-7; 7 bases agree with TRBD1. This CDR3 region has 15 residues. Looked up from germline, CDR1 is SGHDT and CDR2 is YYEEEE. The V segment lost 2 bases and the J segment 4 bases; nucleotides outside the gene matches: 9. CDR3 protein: CASSFTGAPSYEQYF. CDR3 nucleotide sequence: TGTGCCAGCAGCTTTACAGGGGCCCCCTCATACGAGCAGTACTTC. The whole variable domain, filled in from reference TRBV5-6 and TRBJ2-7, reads DAGVTQSPTHLIKTRGQQVTLRCSPKSGHDTVSWYQQALGQGPQFIFQYYEEEERQRGNFPDRFSGHQFPNYSSELNVNALLLGDSALYLCASSFTGAPSYEQYFGPGTRLTVT.

The CDR3 bases are TGTGCCAGCAGCCCCAGCCCCAAAGATGAGGGGACCGGGGAGCTGTTTTTT. This codes for CASSPSPKDEGTGELFF. This chain uses TRBV3-1 with TRBJ2-2; perhaps D is TRBD1 or TRBD2 (5 bases each). Per the germline V gene, CDR1 is LGHDT and CDR2 is YNNKEL (reference sequence). The V gene lost 4 bases and the J gene lost 5 bases, with 20 bases spanning the gap. The CDR3 contains 17 residues. Looking up the rest from reference TRBV3-1 and TRBJ2-2 gives the full variable domain: DTAVSQTPKYLVTQMGNDKSIKCEQNLGHDTMYWYKQDSKKFLKIMFSYNNKELIINETVPNRFSPKSPDKAHLNLHINSLELGDSAVYFCASSPSPKDEGTGELFFGEGSRLTVL.

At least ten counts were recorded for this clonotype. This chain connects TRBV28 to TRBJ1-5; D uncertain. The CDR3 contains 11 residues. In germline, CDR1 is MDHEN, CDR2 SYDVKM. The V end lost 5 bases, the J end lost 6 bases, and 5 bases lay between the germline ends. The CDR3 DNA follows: TGTGCCAGCAGTGACATTCAGCCCCAGCATTTT. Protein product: CASSDIQPQHF.

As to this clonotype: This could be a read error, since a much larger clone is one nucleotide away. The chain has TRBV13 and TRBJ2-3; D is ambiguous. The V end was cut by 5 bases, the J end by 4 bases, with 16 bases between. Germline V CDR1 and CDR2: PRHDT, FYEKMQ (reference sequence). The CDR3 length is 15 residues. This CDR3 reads CASSTRPRHSDTQYF. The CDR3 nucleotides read TGTGCCAGCAGCACCCGACCCCGGCACTCAGATACGCAGTATTTT.

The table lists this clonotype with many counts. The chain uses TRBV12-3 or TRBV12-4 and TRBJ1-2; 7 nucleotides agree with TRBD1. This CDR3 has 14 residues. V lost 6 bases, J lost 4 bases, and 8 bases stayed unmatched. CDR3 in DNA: TGTGCCAGCAGCCCAAGACAGGGCGGCTATGGCTACACCTTC. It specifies CASSPRQGGYGYTF.

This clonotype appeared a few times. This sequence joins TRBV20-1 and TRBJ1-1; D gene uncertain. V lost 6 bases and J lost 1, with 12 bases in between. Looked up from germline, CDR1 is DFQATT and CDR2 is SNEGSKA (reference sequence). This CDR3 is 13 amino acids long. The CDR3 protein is CSATSTENTEAFF. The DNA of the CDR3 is TGCAGTGCCACAAGCACCGAGAACACTGAAGCTTTCTTT.

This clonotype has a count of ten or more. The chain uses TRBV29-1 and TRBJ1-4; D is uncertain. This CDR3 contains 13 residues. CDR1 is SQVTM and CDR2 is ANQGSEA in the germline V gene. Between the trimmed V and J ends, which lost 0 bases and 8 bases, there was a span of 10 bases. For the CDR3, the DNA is TGCAGCGTTGAAGATCCGAAGGGAGAAAAACTGTTTTTT. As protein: CSVEDPKGEKLFF.

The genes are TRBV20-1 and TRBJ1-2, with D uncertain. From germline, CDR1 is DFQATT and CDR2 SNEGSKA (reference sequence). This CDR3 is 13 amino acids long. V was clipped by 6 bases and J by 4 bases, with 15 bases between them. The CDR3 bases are TGCAGTGCCGATGGAAGGGCTCCCTATGGCTACACCTTC. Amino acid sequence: CSADGRAPYGYTF.

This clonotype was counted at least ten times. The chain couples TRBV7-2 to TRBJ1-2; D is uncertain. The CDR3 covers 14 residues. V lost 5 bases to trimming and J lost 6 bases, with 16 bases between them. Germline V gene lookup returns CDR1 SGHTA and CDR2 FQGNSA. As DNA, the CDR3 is TGTGCCAGCAGCCCTCGGACCCGTGCTCATGGCTACACCTTC. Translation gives CASSPRTRAHGYTF. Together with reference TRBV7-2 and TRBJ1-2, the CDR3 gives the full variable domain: GAGVSQSPSNKVTEKGKDVELRCDPISGHTALYWYRQSLGQGLEFLIYFQGNSAPDKSGLPSDRFSAERTGGSVSTLTIQRTQQEDSAVYLCASSPRTRAHGYTFGSGTRLTVV.

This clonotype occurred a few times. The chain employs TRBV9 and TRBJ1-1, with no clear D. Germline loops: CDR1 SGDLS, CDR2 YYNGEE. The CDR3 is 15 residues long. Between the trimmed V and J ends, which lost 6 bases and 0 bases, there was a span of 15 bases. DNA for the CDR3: TGTGCCAGCACCGCCGGGAAGGGTATGAACACTGAAGCTTTCTTT. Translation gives CASTAGKGMNTEAFF. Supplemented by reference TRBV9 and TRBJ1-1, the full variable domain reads DSGVTQTPKHLITATGQRVTLRCSPRSGDLSVYWYQQSLDQGLQFLIQYYNGEERAKGNILERFSAQQFPDLHSELNLSSLELGDSALYFCASTAGKGMNTEAFFGQGTRLTVV.

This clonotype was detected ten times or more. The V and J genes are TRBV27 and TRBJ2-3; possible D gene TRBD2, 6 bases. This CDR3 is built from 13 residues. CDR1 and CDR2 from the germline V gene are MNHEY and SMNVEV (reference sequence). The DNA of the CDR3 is TGTGCGGTTCGTAGCGGACTCACAGATACGCAGTATTTT. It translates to CAVRSGLTDTQYF.

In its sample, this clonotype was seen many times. The CDR3 sequence: CASSLADSFNTEAFF. CDR3 nucleotides: TGTGCCAGCAGCTTAGCAGACAGTTTTAACACTGAAGCTTTCTTT. The chain employs TRBV11-2 and TRBJ1-1, with a tentative D call TRBD1 (5 bases). The ends were cut back, 1 base at V and 2 bases at J, with 11 bases in the middle. The V gene's germline CDR1 is SGHAT and CDR2 FQNNGV. The CDR3 runs 15 residues.

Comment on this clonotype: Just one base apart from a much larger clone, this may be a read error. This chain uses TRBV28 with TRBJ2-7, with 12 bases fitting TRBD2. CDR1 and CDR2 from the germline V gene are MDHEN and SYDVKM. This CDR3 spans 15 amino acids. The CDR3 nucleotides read TGTGCCAGCACCGAGGGACTAGCGGGCTCCTACGAGCAGCACTTC. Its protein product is CASTEGLAGSYEQHF.

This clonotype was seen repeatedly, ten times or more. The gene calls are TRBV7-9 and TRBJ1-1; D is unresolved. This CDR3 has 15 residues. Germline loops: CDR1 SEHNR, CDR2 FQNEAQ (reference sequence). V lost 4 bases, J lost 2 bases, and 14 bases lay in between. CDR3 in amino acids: CASSSTAQGNTEAFF. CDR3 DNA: TGTGCCAGCAGCTCAACAGCTCAAGGCAACACTGAAGCTTTCTTT.

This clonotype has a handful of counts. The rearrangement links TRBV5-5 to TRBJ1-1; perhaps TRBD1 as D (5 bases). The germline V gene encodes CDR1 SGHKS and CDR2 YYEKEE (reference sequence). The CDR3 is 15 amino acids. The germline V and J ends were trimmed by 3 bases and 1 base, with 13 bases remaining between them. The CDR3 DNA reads TGTGCCAGCAGCTCGGGGACTTTTCAGAACACTGAAGCTTTCTTT. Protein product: CASSSGTFQNTEAFF.

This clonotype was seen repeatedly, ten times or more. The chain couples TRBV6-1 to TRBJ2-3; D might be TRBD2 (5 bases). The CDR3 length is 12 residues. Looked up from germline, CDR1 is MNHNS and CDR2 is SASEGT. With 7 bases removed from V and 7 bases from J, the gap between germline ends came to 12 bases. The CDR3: CASTFSAYTQYF. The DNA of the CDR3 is TGTGCCAGCACCTTTAGCGCATATACGCAGTATTTT.

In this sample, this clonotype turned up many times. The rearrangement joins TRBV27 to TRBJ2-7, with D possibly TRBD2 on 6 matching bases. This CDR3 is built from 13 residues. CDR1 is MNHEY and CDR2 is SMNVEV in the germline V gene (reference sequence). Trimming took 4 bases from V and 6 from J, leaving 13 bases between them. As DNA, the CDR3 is TGTGCCAGCAGTTGGGACTCCTACAGCGAGCAGTACTTC. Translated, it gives CASSWDSYSEQYF.

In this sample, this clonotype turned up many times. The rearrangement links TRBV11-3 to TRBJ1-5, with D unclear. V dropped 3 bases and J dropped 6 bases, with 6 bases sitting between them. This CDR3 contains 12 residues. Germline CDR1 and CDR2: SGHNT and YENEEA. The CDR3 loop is CASSFRGQPQHF. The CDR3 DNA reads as TGTGCCAGCAGCTTTCGGGGTCAGCCCCAGCATTTT.

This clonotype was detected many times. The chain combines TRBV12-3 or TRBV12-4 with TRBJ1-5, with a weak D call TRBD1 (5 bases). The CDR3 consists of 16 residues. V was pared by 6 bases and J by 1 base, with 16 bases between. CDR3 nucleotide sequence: TGTGCCAGCAGGAAAGACGGGGGGATAAGCAATCAGCCCCAGCATTTT. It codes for CASRKDGGISNQPQHF.

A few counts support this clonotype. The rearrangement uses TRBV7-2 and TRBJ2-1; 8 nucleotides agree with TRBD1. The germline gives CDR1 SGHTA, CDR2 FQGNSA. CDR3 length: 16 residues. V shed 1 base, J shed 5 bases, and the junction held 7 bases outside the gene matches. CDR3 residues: CASSLVGQGGDNEQFF. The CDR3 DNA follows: TGTGCCAGCAGCTTAGTCGGACAGGGAGGTGACAATGAGCAGTTCTTC.

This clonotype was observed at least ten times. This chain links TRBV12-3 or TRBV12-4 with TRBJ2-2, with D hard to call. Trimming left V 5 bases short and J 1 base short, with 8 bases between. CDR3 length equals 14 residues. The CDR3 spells CASSRIQNTGELFF. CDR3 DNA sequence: TGTGCCAGCAGTCGGATTCAGAACACCGGGGAGCTGTTTTTT.

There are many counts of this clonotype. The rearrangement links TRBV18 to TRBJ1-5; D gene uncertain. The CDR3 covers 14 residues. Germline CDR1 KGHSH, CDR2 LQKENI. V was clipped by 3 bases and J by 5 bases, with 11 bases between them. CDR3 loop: CASSPLGLDQPQHF. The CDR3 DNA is TGTGCCAGCTCACCTCTCGGGCTGGATCAGCCCCAGCATTTT.

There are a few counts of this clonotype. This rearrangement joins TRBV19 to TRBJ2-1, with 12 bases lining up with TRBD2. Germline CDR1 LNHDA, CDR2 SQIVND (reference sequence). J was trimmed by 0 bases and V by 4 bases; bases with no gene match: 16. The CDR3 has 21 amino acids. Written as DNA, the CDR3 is TGTGCCAGTAGTAAAGATTCTCTGGCTAGCGGGGGGGTAAGCTCCTACAATGAGCAGTTCTTC. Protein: CASSKDSLASGGVSSYNEQFF. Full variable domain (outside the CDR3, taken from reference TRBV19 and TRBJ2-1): DGGITQSPKYLFRKEGQNVTLSCEQNLNHDAMYWYRQDPGQGLRLIYYSQIVNDFQKGDIAEGYSVSREKKESFPLTVTSAQKNPTAFYLCASSKDSLASGGVSSYNEQFFGPGTRLTVL.

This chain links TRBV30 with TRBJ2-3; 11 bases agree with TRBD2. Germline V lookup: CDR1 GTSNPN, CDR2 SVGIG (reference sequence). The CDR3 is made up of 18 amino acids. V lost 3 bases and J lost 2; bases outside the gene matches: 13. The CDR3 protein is CAWREIKTSGKYTDTQYF. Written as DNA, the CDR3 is TGTGCCTGGAGGGAAATAAAGACTAGCGGGAAGTACACAGATACGCAGTATTTT.